This TCR beta chain was recorded in a study of blood T cell repertoires in COVID-19. Study details: Spain, Italy and the United States supplied samples that represented acute and convalescent COVID-19.

Germline loops: CDR1 SNHLY, CDR2 FYNNEI. CDR3 size: 13 residues. V lost 6 bases and J 4 bases, leaving 9 bases between the germline ends. Methods used by the authors: Quantification of nucleated cells was approximated via reference gene primer amplification. Clones were sequenced by immunoSEQ multiplex PCR, and TCRdb holds only the in-frame ones, with some missing. V, J and clone size are taken as reported in that table, and D and trimming were inferred from the DNA itself. The top ten hold about 5.8% of the sample, which has about 160,000 clones, approximately 81% seen once. The V call is TRBV2, the J call TRBJ2-2, with D perhaps TRBD2 (6 bases). Sequenced input: PBMCs or T cells enriched from blood (not recorded which). The source of this sequence is a woman aged 40-49 years with acute COVID-19. The CDR3, as DNA: TGTGCCAGCAGCGCGGGACTCACCGGGGAGCTGTTTTTT. Its protein is CASSAGLTGELFF.